Listed here are 20 T cell receptor beta chains from one sample, sequenced in a study of blood T cell repertoires in COVID-19. TCRdb keeps only in-frame clones here, not all; method: immunoSEQ multiplex PCR. There are 200,000 to 250,000 clones in the sample; 80% to 90% occur only once, and roughly 4.7% lies in the top ten. The material sequenced was peripheral blood. These receptors were collected from a woman aged 70-85 years with acute or convalescent COVID-19.

This rearrangement joins TRBV5-8 to TRBJ1-3; 10 bases fit TRBD1. Germline V gene data show CDR1 as SGHTS and CDR2 as YDEGEE. CDR3 length: 16 amino acids. The V and J ends lost 5 bases and 0 bases, in that order; junction bases with no gene match: 5. The CDR3 bases are TGTGCCAGCAGACCTCGACAGGGGGCCTCTGGAAACACCATATATTTT. Amino acid sequence: CASRPRQGASGNTIYF.

This chain uses TRBV7-2 with TRBJ2-7, with D uncertain. The CDR3 is 11 residues long. V was cut by 4 bases and J by 4 bases, with 5 bases left in between. Germline V gene sequence: CDR1 SGHTA, CDR2 FQGNSA. This chain's CDR3 is CASSSPYEQYF. CDR3 bases: TGTGCCAGCAGCTCCCCTTACGAGCAGTACTTC.

CDR3 sequence (DNA): TGTGCCAGTAGTGCAGGACAGGCCAATAGCAATCAGCCCCAGCATTTT. Translation: CASSAGQANSNQPQHF. The chain uses TRBV19 and TRBJ1-5; 7 bases align to TRBD1. The CDR3 spans 16 residues. Per germline, CDR1 LNHDA and CDR2 SQIVND (reference sequence). J was trimmed by 0 bases and V by 5 bases; bases with no gene match: 7. Looking up the rest from reference TRBV19 and TRBJ1-5 gives the full variable domain: DGGITQSPKYLFRKEGQNVTLSCEQNLNHDAMYWYRQDPGQGLRLIYYSQIVNDFQKGDIAEGYSVSREKKESFPLTVTSAQKNPTAFYLCASSAGQANSNQPQHFGDGTRLSIL.

The chain employs TRBV28 and TRBJ2-3; TRBD1 might be the D (5 bases). This CDR3 region has 14 residues. The V gene's germline CDR1 is MDHEN and CDR2 SYDVKM. Trimming removed 5 bases at V and 0 bases at J, with 9 bases between. The chain's CDR3 is CASSPQGSTDTQYF. The DNA of the CDR3 is TGTGCCAGCAGTCCTCAGGGAAGCACAGATACGCAGTATTTT.

The chain has TRBV6-5 and TRBJ2-5; no clear D. With 0 bases removed from V and 0 bases from J, the gap between germline ends came to 8 bases. The CDR3 length is 15 residues. Germline V gene data show CDR1 as MNHEY and CDR2 as SVGAGI. In DNA, the CDR3 is TGTGCCAGCAGTTACTCGAGGCCGCACCAAGAGACCCAGTACTTC. This codes for CASSYSRPHQETQYF.

V usage is TRBV27 and J usage is TRBJ1-5; D gene unclear. The CDR3 is made up of 14 amino acids. Trimming removed 8 bases at V and 0 bases at J, with 11 bases between. The germline gives CDR1 MNHEY, CDR2 SMNVEV (reference sequence). For the CDR3, the DNA is TGTGCCAGCGGGGAGACGGATAGCAATCAGCCCCAGCATTTT. This gives the protein CASGETDSNQPQHF.

This sequence joins TRBV4-3 and TRBJ1-2; D unclear. In germline, CDR1 is LGHNA, CDR2 YSLEER. The V end lost 4 bases, the J end lost 2 bases, and 11 bases lay between the germline ends. The CDR3 sequence is 14 residues long. CDR3 nucleotide sequence: TGCGCCAGCAGCCGAGATAGAAAGAACTATGGCTACACCTTC. This codes for CASSRDRKNYGYTF.

V usage is TRBV29-1 and J usage is TRBJ2-5, with D possibly TRBD1 on 6 matching bases. The CDR3 is 12 residues long. V gave up 6 bases and J gave up 0 bases, with 8 bases separating them. CDR1 SQVTM and CDR2 ANQGSEA come from the germline V gene. CDR3 nucleotides: TGCAGCGTAGGACAGTACCAAGAGACCCAGTACTTC. Translated: CSVGQYQETQYF.

This chain uses TRBV7-2 with TRBJ2-1; 7 nucleotides line up with TRBD2. The CDR3 spans 14 residues. Germline lookup yields CDR1 SGHTA and CDR2 FQGNSA. Trimming took 8 bases from V and 6 from J; bases not matched to a gene: 10. The CDR3 spells CASQRGRQTNEQFF. The DNA for the CDR3 is TGTGCCAGCCAGCGGGGTCGCCAAACCAATGAGCAGTTCTTC. The complete variable domain, with remaining parts taken from reference TRBV7-2 and TRBJ2-1, reads GAGVSQSPSNKVTEKGKDVELRCDPISGHTALYWYRQSLGQGLEFLIYFQGNSAPDKSGLPSDRFSAERTGGSVSTLTIQRTQQEDSAVYLCASQRGRQTNEQFFGPGTRLTVL.

V and J are TRBV2 and TRBJ1-1, with D hard to call. The CDR3 is made up of 13 amino acids. Per the germline V gene, CDR1 is SNHLY and CDR2 is FYNNEI. Trimming left V 0 bases short and J 1 base short, with 3 bases between. Written as DNA, the CDR3 is TGTGCCAGCAGTGAAGCCGGGAACACTGAAGCTTTCTTT. Translating it yields CASSEAGNTEAFF.

The V call is TRBV28, the J call TRBJ2-7, with 7 positions matching TRBD2. The CDR3 length is 12 residues. Per the germline V gene, CDR1 is MDHEN and CDR2 is SYDVKM. Germline trimming cut 2 bases from V and 6 bases from J; bases unmatched to any gene: 1. CDR3 coding DNA: TGTGCCAGCAGTTTAGGACTAGGCGAGCAGTACTTC. Translating it yields CASSLGLGEQYF. Using reference TRBV28 and TRBJ2-7 for the parts outside the CDR3, the full variable domain is DVKVTQSSRYLVKRTGEKVFLECVQDMDHENMFWYRQDPGLGLRLIYFSYDVKMKEKGDIPEGYSVSREKKERFSLILESASTNQTSMYLCASSLGLGEQYFGPGTRLTVT.

This clone was recorded only once. The J gene is TRBJ1-4, the V gene TRBV24-1; D gene unclear. The CDR3 is 14 amino acids. Germline V gives CDR1 KGHDR, CDR2 SFDVKD. The ends were cut back, 6 bases at V and 10 bases at J, with 17 bases in the middle. For the CDR3, the DNA is TGTGCCACCAGTTTGGGAGACATGGAGGGAAAACTGTTTTTT. It codes for CATSLGDMEGKLFF.

This chain uses TRBV11-2 with TRBJ2-2; TRBD1 agrees at 9 bases. CDR3 length equals 17 residues. Per germline, CDR1 SGHAT and CDR2 FQNNGV. With 3 bases clipped from V and 6 bases from J, the junction kept 11 bases outside the gene matches. CDR3 residues: CASSFSSGTGRPGELFF. The CDR3 DNA is TGTGCCAGCAGCTTTTCATCCGGGACAGGGCGACCCGGGGAGCTGTTTTTT.

The sample holds one count of this clone. This chain joins TRBV19 and TRBJ1-1; weak D call: TRBD1 (6 bases). Germline V gene data show CDR1 as LNHDA and CDR2 as SQIVND (reference sequence). This CDR3 comprises 15 residues. The germline V and J ends were trimmed by 5 bases and 2 bases, with 15 bases remaining between them. The CDR3 nucleotides read TGTGCCAGTAGTTCTGAGATCAGGGGAAACACTGAAGCTTTCTTT. It codes for CASSSEIRGNTEAFF.

In its sample, this clone was seen once. V is TRBV4-1 and J is TRBJ1-1, with TRBD1 as a possible D gene (6 bases). The germline V gene encodes CDR1 MGHRA and CDR2 YSYEKL. The V end lost 5 bases, the J end lost 1 base, and 14 bases lay between the germline ends. The CDR3 is 15 amino acids. The CDR3: CASSTLGQSNTEAFF. DNA of the CDR3: TGCGCCAGCAGCACACTAGGACAGTCGAACACTGAAGCTTTCTTT.

The chain combines TRBV4-3 with TRBJ2-6; 11 bases are a match to TRBD2. Unmatched junction bases numbered 2, after V lost 4 bases and J lost 0 bases. In germline, CDR1 is LGHNA, CDR2 YSLEER. The CDR3 covers 17 residues. The CDR3 loop reads CASSRGLAGSGANVLTF. For the CDR3, the DNA is TGCGCCAGCAGCCGTGGACTAGCGGGCTCTGGGGCCAACGTCCTGACTTTC.

This chain uses TRBV6-5 with TRBJ1-6; the D gene is possibly TRBD1 (5 bases). V was cut by 6 bases and J by 7 bases, with 7 bases left in between. The length of the CDR3 is 12 residues. The germline V gene has CDR1 MNHEY and CDR2 SVGAGI. The CDR3 region has the DNA TGTGCCAGCAGCTCAGGGAATTCACCCCTCCACTTT. Translating gives CASSSGNSPLHF.

V and J are TRBV7-8 and TRBJ2-1; the D is unclear. CDR3 size: 13 residues. Deletions cut 5 bases from V and 5 bases from J, with 10 bases between. Germline lookup yields CDR1 SGHVS and CDR2 FQNEAQ. CDR3 loop: CASSLDTNNEQFF. CDR3 sequence (DNA): TGTGCCAGCAGCCTAGACACTAACAATGAGCAGTTCTTC.

J is TRBJ2-2 and V is TRBV19, with a tentative D call TRBD1 (6 bases). CDR1 and CDR2 from the germline V gene are LNHDA and SQIVND (reference sequence). The CDR3 extends over 18 amino acids. V was pared by 3 bases and J by 6 bases, with 23 bases between. CDR3 amino acids: CASSIGVRTALGSGELFF. The CDR3 region has the DNA TGTGCCAGTAGTATTGGGGTAAGGACAGCGTTGGGATCCGGGGAGCTGTTTTTT. Full variable domain (remainder filled in from reference TRBV19 and TRBJ2-2): DGGITQSPKYLFRKEGQNVTLSCEQNLNHDAMYWYRQDPGQGLRLIYYSQIVNDFQKGDIAEGYSVSREKKESFPLTVTSAQKNPTAFYLCASSIGVRTALGSGELFFGEGSRLTVL.

The chain recombines TRBV6-2 or TRBV6-3 with TRBJ2-7, with D possibly TRBD1 on 6 matching bases. This CDR3 contains 17 residues. The germline V gene encodes CDR1 MNHEY and CDR2 SVGEGT. The V end lost 2 bases, the J end lost 2 bases, and 19 bases lay between the germline ends. The CDR3 coding sequence is TGTGCCAGCAGTTACATGGATAGCCCAGGGGCGCCCTACGAGCAGTACTTC. Its translation: CASSYMDSPGAPYEQYF.